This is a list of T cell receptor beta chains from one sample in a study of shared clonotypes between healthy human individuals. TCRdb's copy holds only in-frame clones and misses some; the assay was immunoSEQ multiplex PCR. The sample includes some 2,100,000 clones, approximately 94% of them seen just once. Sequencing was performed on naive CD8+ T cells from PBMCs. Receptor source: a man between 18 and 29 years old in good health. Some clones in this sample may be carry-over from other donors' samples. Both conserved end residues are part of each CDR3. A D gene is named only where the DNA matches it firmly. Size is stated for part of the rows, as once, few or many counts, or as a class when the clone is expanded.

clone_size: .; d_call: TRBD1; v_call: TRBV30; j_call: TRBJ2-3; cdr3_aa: CAWLGGQGPSDTQYF; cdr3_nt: TGTGCCTGGCTAGGGGGACAGGGGCCCTCAGATACGCAGTATTTT
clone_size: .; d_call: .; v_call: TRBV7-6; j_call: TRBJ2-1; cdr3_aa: CASSFDDYRSYNEQFF; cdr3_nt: TGTGCCAGCAGTTTCGACGACTATCGCTCCTACAATGAGCAGTTCTTC
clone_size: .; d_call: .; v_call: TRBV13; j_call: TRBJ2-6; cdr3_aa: CASSPKVGSGANVLTF; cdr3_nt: TGTGCCAGCAGCCCAAAGGTAGGATCCGGGGCCAACGTCCTGACTTTC
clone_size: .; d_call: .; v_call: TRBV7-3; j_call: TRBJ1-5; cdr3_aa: CASSLTGGGNQPQHF; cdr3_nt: TGTGCCAGCAGCTTAACAGGAGGGGGGAATCAGCCCCAGCATTTT
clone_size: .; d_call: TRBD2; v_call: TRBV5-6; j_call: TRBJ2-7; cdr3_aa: CASCRGLVLSEQYF; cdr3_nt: TGTGCCAGCTGCCGGGGACTAGTTCTCTCCGAGCAGTACTTC
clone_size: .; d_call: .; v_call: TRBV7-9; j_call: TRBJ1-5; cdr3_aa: CASSSPGTNQPQHF; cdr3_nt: TGTGCCAGCAGCTCACCGGGCACCAATCAGCCCCAGCATTTT
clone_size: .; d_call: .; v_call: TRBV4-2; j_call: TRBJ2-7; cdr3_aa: CASSQASAVTYEQYF; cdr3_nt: TGTGCCAGCAGCCAAGCGTCGGCGGTAACCTACGAGCAGTACTTC
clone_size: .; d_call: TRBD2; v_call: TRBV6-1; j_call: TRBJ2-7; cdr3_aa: CASSAGLAGVYEQYF; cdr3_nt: TGTGCCAGCAGTGCAGGACTAGCGGGAGTCTACGAGCAGTACTTC
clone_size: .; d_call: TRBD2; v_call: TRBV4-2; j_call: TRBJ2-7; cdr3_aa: CASSQTSGWSYEQYF; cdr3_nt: TGTGCCAGCAGCCAAACTAGCGGGTGGTCCTACGAGCAGTACTTC
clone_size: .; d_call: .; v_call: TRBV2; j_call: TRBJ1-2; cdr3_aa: CASRPWDGTNYGYTF; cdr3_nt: TGTGCCAGCAGGCCCTGGGACGGCACTAACTATGGCTACACCTTC
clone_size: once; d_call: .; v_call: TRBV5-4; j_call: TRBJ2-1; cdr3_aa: CASSLFPGSNNEQFF; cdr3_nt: TGTGCCAGCAGCTTGTTTCCCGGTTCAAACAATGAGCAGTTCTTC
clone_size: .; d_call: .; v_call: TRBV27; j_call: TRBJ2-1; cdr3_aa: CASSLSRDTRYNEQFF; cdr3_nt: TGTGCCAGCAGTTTATCGAGGGACACCCGATACAATGAGCAGTTCTTC
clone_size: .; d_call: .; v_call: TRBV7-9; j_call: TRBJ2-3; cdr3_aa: CASSPPGGSGTRGYTQYF; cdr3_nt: TGTGCCAGCAGCCCCCCAGGGGGCTCGGGGACTAGGGGTTATACGCAGTATTTT
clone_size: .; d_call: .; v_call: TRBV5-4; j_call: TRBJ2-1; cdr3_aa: CASSLAGGDSEQFF; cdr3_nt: TGTGCCAGCAGCTTGGCGGGAGGGGACAGTGAGCAGTTCTTC
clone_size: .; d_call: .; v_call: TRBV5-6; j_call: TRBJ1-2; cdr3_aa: CASSSGAGYTF; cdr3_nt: TGTGCCAGCAGCTCCGGGGCTGGCTACACCTTC
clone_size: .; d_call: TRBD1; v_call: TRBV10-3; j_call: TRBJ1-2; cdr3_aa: CAISDLRQGGYGYTF; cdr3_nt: TGTGCCATCAGTGATCTCCGACAGGGTGGCTATGGCTACACCTTC
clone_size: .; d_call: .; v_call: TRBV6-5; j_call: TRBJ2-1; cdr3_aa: CASRTTPNEQFF; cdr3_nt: TGTGCCAGCAGGACAACCCCTAATGAGCAGTTCTTC
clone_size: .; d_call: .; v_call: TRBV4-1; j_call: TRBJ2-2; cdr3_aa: CASSQDFGFGLSGLYTGELFF; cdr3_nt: TGCGCCAGCAGCCAAGATTTCGGCTTTGGTCTAAGTGGACTCTACACCGGGGAGCTGTTTTTT